A selection of T cell receptor beta chains follows, all from one sample in a study of post-analysis software for immune sequencing data. Using its own MiXCR run on the PCR reads, TCRdb lists one record per CDR3 protein. Of about 460,000 distinct CDR3 sequences in the sample, 40% to 55% are singletons; the top ten hold roughly 12%. The sample taken for sequencing was blood. These receptors were collected from a girl aged 5-17 years with multiple sclerosis. The CDR3 runs from the conserved cysteine through the conserved F or W. The D gene is left open where the match is weak. Only part of the rows carry a size: once, few, many, or a class if the clone is expanded.

TRBV3-1	TRBD1	TRBJ2-5	-	TGTGCCAGCAGCCAAGGGGACAGGGATAAGACCCAGTACTTC	CASSQGDRDKTQYF
TRBV24-1	-	TRBJ2-7	-	TGTGCCACCAGGAGCGGGTACAATGAGCAGTACTTC	CATRSGYNEQYF
TRBV12-3/TRBV12-4	-	TRBJ2-3	few	TGTGCCAGCAGTTCCACGGGACCAGATACGCAGTATTTT	CASSSTGPDTQYF
TRBV29-1	TRBD1	TRBJ2-7	few	TGCAGCGTTACCCGGACAGGGAGTTCTGGGGAGCAGTACTTC	CSVTRTGSSGEQYF
TRBV6-2/TRBV6-3	TRBD2	TRBJ2-7	few	TGTGCCAGCAGTTACCCCATTCCAATGGCGGGAGAATCCCTCGAGCAGTACTTC	CASSYPIPMAGESLEQYF
TRBV7-2	TRBD1	TRBJ2-4	-	TGTGCCAGCGGCCGGACAGGGGGAAACATTCAGTACTTC	CASGRTGGNIQYF
TRBV6-1	-	TRBJ1-5	-	TGTGCCAGCAGTGACTGGCAGGGGTCGGGCCAGCAGCCCCAGCATTTT	CASSDWQGSGQQPQHF
TRBV5-6	-	TRBJ2-1	-	TGTGCCAGCAGCTTGGCGGGCCTGGGGTTAAAATACAATGAGCAGTTCTTC	CASSLAGLGLKYNEQFF
TRBV20-1	-	TRBJ1-3	-	TGCAGTGCTAGAGATCTATCGGCAGCAAGAAACACCATATATTTT	CSARDLSAARNTIYF
TRBV4-2	-	TRBJ2-3	once	TGTGCCAGCAGCCAAGAGGGTGGCTTCAGCGGAGGAGGGTATACGCAGTATTTT	CASSQEGGFSGGGYTQYF
TRBV6-5	TRBD1	TRBJ2-2	-	TGTGCCAGCAGTTACGGGGTCGGCGGCCAGGGGGCCTCCGGGGAGCTGTTTTTT	CASSYGVGGQGASGELFF
TRBV27	-	TRBJ2-7	few	TGTGCCAGCAGTTTATTTGGGCTGGGGGCCTCATCCTACGAGCAGTACTTC	CASSLFGLGASSYEQYF
TRBV7-3	-	TRBJ2-5	once	TGTGCCAGCAGCGTCACCCAGTTGGAGACCCAGTACTTC	CASSVTQLETQYF
TRBV15	-	TRBJ1-5	few	TGTGCCACCAGCAGAAAGGACACCTATCAGCCCCAGCATTTT	CATSRKDTYQPQHF
TRBV7-2	-	TRBJ1-2	-	TGTGCCAGCAGCCAGTTGACAGAGACTTATGGCTACACCTTC	CASSQLTETYGYTF
TRBV12-3/TRBV12-4	-	TRBJ1-5	-	TGTGCCAGCAGTATTAGCAGTCAGCCCCAGCATTTT	CASSISSQPQHF
TRBV20-1	TRBD2	TRBJ2-1	-	TGCAGTGCTAGAGACTGGGCGGGAGGTTGCAATGAGCAGTTCTTC	CSARDWAGGCNEQFF
TRBV20-1	-	TRBJ1-1	-	TGCAGTGCTGCGCGACAGTATTCTGAAGCTTTCTTT	CSAARQYSEAFF
TRBV20-1	TRBD2	TRBJ2-7	-	TGCAGTGCTAGATCGCTAGCGGGATACAATGAGCAGTACTTC	CSARSLAGYNEQYF
TRBV20-1	TRBD1	TRBJ2-2	-	TGCAGTGCCCCCGGGACAGGGGCTCCTGGGAGGGAGCTGTTTTTT	CSAPGTGAPGRELFF
TRBV5-6	-	TRBJ2-3	-	TGTGCCAGCAGCTTGTACCGGTTCTATGGAGCAGATACGCAGTATTTT	CASSLYRFYGADTQYF
TRBV28	-	TRBJ2-1	-	TGTGCCACTTCCACGCCGGATGAGCAGTTCTTC	CATSTPDEQFF
TRBV7-9	TRBD1	TRBJ1-2	many	TGTGCCAGCAGCTTAGGACAGGGGAACTATGGCTACACCTTC	CASSLGQGNYGYTF
TRBV20-1	TRBD1	TRBJ2-1	-	TGCAGTGCTAGGAGGACAGGGGTCCATGAGCAGTTCTTC	CSARRTGVHEQFF
TRBV25-1	-	TRBJ2-4	-	TGTGCCAGCAGTGAGGTTGACAAAAACATTCAGTACTTC	CASSEVDKNIQYF
TRBV28	-	TRBJ2-1	-	TGTGCCAGCACTAGGTCCTACAATGAGCAGTTCTTC	CASTRSYNEQFF
TRBV30	TRBD2	TRBJ2-1	-	TGTGCCTGGAGTGGGCCTAGCGGGAGTCTGGGCAATGAGCAGTTCTTC	CAWSGPSGSLGNEQFF
TRBV5-1	-	TRBJ1-4	-	TGCGCCAGCAGCCGTGACAGGACTAATGAAAAACTGTTTTTT	CASSRDRTNEKLFF
TRBV20-1	TRBD1	TRBJ2-5	-	TGCAGTGCAAGACAGGGGAACCAAGAGACCCAGTACTTC	CSARQGNQETQYF
TRBV9	-	TRBJ2-1	-	TGTGCCAGCAGCGTAGACGAGAGCAATGAGCAGTTCTTC	CASSVDESNEQFF
TRBV28	-	TRBJ2-7	-	TGTGCCAGCAGTTTACTCGAGTACGAGCAGTACTTC	CASSLLEYEQYF
TRBV4-1	-	TRBJ2-3	few	TGCGCCAGCAGCCAAGACCGGAGCGTGGATACGCAGTATTTT	CASSQDRSVDTQYF
TRBV12-3/TRBV12-4	-	TRBJ1-2	few	TGTGCCAGCACTTTAGGGGGCTATGGCTACACCTTC	CASTLGGYGYTF
TRBV20-1	TRBD2	TRBJ2-2	-	TGCAGTGCTAGAGTAGCGGGGGGCAAGGCCGGGGAGCTGTTTTTT	CSARVAGGKAGELFF
TRBV28	-	TRBJ2-7	-	TGTGCCAGCACCACACCGGGCGGAGATCCTTTCGAGCAGTACTTC	CASTTPGGDPFEQYF
TRBV15	-	TRBJ1-1	-	TGTGCCACCAGCAGAGATGGCGGCACTGAAGCTTTCTTT	CATSRDGGTEAFF